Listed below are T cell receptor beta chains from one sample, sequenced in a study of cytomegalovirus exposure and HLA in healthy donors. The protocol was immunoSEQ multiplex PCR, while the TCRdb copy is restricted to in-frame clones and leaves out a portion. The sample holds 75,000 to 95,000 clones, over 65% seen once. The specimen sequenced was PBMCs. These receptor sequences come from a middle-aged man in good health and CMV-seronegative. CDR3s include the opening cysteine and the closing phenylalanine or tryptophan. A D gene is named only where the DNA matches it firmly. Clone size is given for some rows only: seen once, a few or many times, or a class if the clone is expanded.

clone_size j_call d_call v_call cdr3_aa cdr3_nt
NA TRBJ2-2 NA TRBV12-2 CASRSTGPPSWTGELFF TGTGCAAGTCGCTCAACAGGGCCCCCTAGCTGGACCGGGGAGCTGTTTTTT
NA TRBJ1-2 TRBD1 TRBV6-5 CASRIGQGGSAGYTF TGTGCCAGCAGAATAGGACAGGGAGGGTCCGCTGGCTACACCTTC
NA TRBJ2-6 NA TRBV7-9 CSSSLALGQASGANVLTF TGTTCCAGCAGCTTAGCCTTAGGACAAGCCTCTGGGGCCAACGTCCTGACTTTC
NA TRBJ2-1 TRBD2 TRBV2 CASSLPGTSRNEQFF TGTGCCAGCAGTCTCCCTGGGACTAGCCGGAATGAGCAGTTCTTC
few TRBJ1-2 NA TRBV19 CASSQVAYGYTF TGTGCCAGTAGTCAGGTCGCCTATGGCTACACCTTC
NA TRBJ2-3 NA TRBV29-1 CSVEEGLLTDTQYF TGCAGCGTTGAAGAGGGCCTTCTCACAGATACGCAGTATTTT
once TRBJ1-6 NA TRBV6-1 CASSESTGRLGGRSPLHF TGTGCCAGCAGTGAATCCACGGGAAGGTTGGGCGGCCGTTCACCCCTCCACTTT
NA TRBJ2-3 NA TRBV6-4 CASSDSTTGTDTQYF TGTGCCAGCAGTGACTCAACGACCGGGACAGATACGCAGTATTTT
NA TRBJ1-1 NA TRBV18 CASSPGQNTEAFF TGTGCCAGCTCACCAGGACAGAACACTGAAGCTTTCTTT
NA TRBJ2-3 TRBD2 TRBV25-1 CASSESLTSGGDTDTQYF TGTGCCAGCAGTGAATCGTTAACTAGCGGGGGGGACACAGATACGCAGTATTTT
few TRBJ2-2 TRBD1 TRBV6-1 CASRGTGIDTGELFF TGTGCCAGCAGAGGGACAGGGATCGACACCGGGGAGCTGTTTTTT
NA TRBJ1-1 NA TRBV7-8 CASSLVQGGRTEAFF TGTGCCAGCAGCTTAGTCCAGGGCGGGAGGACTGAAGCTTTCTTT
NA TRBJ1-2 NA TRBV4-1 CASSPWRLPDGYTF TGCGCCAGCAGCCCCTGGAGGTTACCGGACGGCTACACCTTC
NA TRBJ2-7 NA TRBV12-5 CASGLVLNGDEGRTYEQYF TGTGCTAGTGGTTTGGTACTAAATGGGGATGAGGGCAGAACCTACGAGCAGTACTTC
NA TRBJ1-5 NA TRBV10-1 CASSASGNQPQHF TGCGCCAGCAGCGCGAGCGGCAATCAGCCCCAGCATTTT
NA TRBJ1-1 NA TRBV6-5 CASSRGGFEGAFF TGTGCCAGCAGCCGCGGTGGTTTTGAAGGAGCTTTCTTT
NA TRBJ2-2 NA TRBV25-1 CASSAHRLSGELFF TGTGCCAGCAGTGCCCATAGACTTTCCGGGGAGCTGTTTTTT
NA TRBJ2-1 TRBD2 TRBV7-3 CASSLGSGGSTEQFF TGTGCCAGCAGCTTAGGTAGCGGGGGGTCTACTGAGCAGTTCTTC
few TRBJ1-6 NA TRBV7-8 CASSLEGRANSPLHF TGTGCCAGCAGCTTAGAGGGCAGGGCGAATTCACCCCTCCACTTT
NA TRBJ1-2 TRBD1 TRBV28 CASSLQGGHGYTF TGTGCCAGCAGTTTACAGGGGGGCCATGGCTACACCTTC
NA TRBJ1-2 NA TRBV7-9 CAIIIPIRGANYGYTF TGTGCCATCATCATCCCCATCAGGGGAGCTAACTATGGCTACACCTTC
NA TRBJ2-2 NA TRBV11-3 CASSSEGAGELFF TGTGCCAGCAGCAGCGAGGGGGCCGGGGAGCTGTTTTTT
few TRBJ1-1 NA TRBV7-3 CASSSSVHSGAFF TGTGCCAGCAGCTCCTCGGTCCACTCGGGAGCTTTCTTT
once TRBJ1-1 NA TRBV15 CATYTRQAGYTEAFF TGTGCCACCTATACCCGACAGGCCGGGTACACTGAAGCTTTCTTT
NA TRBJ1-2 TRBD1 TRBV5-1 CASSSGQGIDGYTF TGCGCCAGCAGCTCCGGACAGGGAATTGACGGCTACACCTTC
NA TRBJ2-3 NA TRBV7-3 CASSLWRAGGTDTQYF TGTGCCAGCAGCTTATGGCGGGCAGGGGGCACAGATACGCAGTATTTT
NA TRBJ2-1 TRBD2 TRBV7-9 CASSLSGVPYNEQFF TGTGCCAGCAGCTTAAGCGGGGTTCCCTACAATGAGCAGTTCTTC
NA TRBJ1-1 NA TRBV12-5 CASGPDRNEAFF TGTGCTAGTGGTCCAGACAGGAACGAAGCTTTCTTT
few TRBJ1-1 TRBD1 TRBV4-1 CASSPRTGQKNTEAFF TGCGCCAGCAGCCCCAGGACAGGGCAGAAGAACACTGAAGCTTTCTTT
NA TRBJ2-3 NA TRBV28 CASRPPGVGTDTQYF TGTGCCAGCAGGCCGCCGGGGGTCGGCACAGATACGCAGTATTTT
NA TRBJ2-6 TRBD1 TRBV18 CASSPRRAQGAEGANVLTF TGTGCCAGCTCTCCCCGCCGGGCCCAGGGGGCGGAAGGGGCCAACGTCCTGACTTTC
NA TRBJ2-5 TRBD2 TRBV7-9 CASSPQAGLGETQYF TGTGCCAGCAGCCCACAAGCGGGGTTGGGGGAGACCCAGTACTTC
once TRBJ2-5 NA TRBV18 CASSDPGSRETQYF TGTGCCAGCTCCGACCCGGGGTCGCGGGAGACCCAGTACTTC
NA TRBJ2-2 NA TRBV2 CASHQGIGELFF TGTGCCAGTCACCAGGGGATCGGGGAGCTGTTTTTT
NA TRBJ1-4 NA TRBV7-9 CSSSPVTTNEKLFF TGTTCCAGCAGCCCCGTAACAACTAATGAAAAACTGTTTTTT
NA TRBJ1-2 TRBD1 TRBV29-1 CSVTRQGGYGYTF TGCAGCGTGACCCGACAGGGCGGGTACGGCTACACCTTC
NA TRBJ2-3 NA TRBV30 CAWAQGGTDTQYF TGTGCCTGGGCCCAGGGCGGCACAGATACGCAGTATTTT
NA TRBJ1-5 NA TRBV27 CASRTTGGHQPQHF TGTGCCAGCAGGACGACAGGAGGCCATCAGCCCCAGCATTTT
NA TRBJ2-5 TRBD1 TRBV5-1 CATTTGGQEAQYF TGCGCCACCACGACAGGGGGCCAAGAGGCCCAGTACTTC
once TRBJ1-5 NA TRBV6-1 CASSSDQGGQPQHF TGTGCCAGCAGTTCAGACCAGGGAGGTCAGCCCCAGCATTTT
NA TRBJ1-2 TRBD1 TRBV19 CASNPISGDRLHGYTF TGTGCCAGTAACCCAATTTCGGGGGACAGATTACATGGCTACACCTTC
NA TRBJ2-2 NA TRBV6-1 CASISGDLNTGELFF TGTGCCAGCATATCGGGGGACCTGAACACCGGGGAGCTGTTTTTT
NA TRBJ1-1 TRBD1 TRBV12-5 CASGGQGAWTEAFF TGTGCTAGTGGAGGGCAGGGGGCATGGACTGAAGCTTTCTTT
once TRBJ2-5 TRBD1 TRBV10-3 CATRDTQGRETQYF TGTGCCACACGCGACACACAGGGGCGAGAGACCCAGTACTTC
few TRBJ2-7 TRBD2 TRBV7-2 CASSTHGGGPYEQYF TGTGCCAGCAGCACCCACGGGGGGGGCCCCTACGAGCAGTACTTC
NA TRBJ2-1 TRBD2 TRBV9 CASSAPEAGGPYDNEQFF TGTGCCAGCAGCGCCCCCGAGGCGGGGGGGCCCTACGACAATGAGCAGTTCTTC
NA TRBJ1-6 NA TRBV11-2 CASSLEPGSNSPLHF TGTGCCAGCAGCTTAGAGCCAGGGTCAAATTCACCCCTCCACTTT
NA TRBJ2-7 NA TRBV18 CASSPAFQGGEQYF TGTGCCAGCTCACCAGCTTTTCAAGGGGGCGAGCAGTACTTC
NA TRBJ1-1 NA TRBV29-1 CSVQTGSVNTEAFF TGCAGCGTTCAGACAGGTTCCGTGAACACTGAAGCTTTCTTT
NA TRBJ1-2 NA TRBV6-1 CASSGESYYGYTF TGTGCCAGCAGTGGGGAGAGTTACTATGGCTACACCTTC